This T cell receptor (beta chain) was observed in a study of spatial heterogeneity in lung cancer. Study-level background: Alpha-chain sequences were detected in numbers that were consistently lower than beta-chain sequences. Each distinct TCR and UMI combination averaged more than ten appearances in raw reads.

With V trimmed by 0 bases and J by 2 bases, 1 base remained unmatched. CDR1 SGHRS and CDR2 YFSETQ come from the germline V gene. This CDR3 is 15 amino acids long. Regarding time point: sample taken at primary tumor resection. No cells were sorted before sequencing. The whole RNA sequenced was extracted from tumor, nontumor lung or frozen PBMC. This clonotype occurred a few times. Each TCR cDNA molecule carried a unique molecular identifier. Using its own MiXCR run on the 5' RACE reads, TCRdb lists one record per CDR3 protein. The table records roughly 100,000 distinct CDR3 sequences, roughly 8.7% of them present only once.

V usage is TRBV5-1 and J usage is TRBJ2-1; 8 bases are shared with TRBD2. This clonotype was sampled from a male donor with early-stage non-small cell lung cancer. The sample here was PBMCs, taken at surgery. The CDR3 here is CASSLETSAYNEQFF. DNA of the CDR3: TGCGCCAGCAGCTTGGAGACTAGCGCCTACAATGAGCAGTTCTTC.